Listed below are T cell receptor beta chains from one sample, sequenced in a study of blood T cell repertoires in COVID-19. The data were produced by immunoSEQ multiplex PCR, yet TCRdb's version contains in-frame clones alone and is incomplete. The repertoire holds roughly 150,000 clones, with roughly 90% as singletons. Input material: peripheral blood. These receptors were taken from a man between 18 and 29 years old with COVID-19, enrolled during active disease. CDR3s include the opening cysteine and the closing phenylalanine or tryptophan. D genes are given only for firm matches. Clone size is shown for a subset of rows, as once, few, many or a class of expanded clone.

>TRBJ1-6|TRBV28|.|14|.
CASSLGHSNSPLHF
TGTGCCAGCAGTTTGGGACATTCTAATTCACCCCTCCACTTT
>TRBJ2-3|TRBV6-5|.|14|.
CASSYAGSTDTQYF
TGTGCCAGCAGTTACGCGGGGAGCACAGATACGCAGTATTTT
>TRBJ2-7|TRBV30|.|14|.
CAWSVPGGAYEQYF
TGTGCCTGGAGTGTACCCGGGGGTGCCTACGAGCAGTACTTC
>TRBJ2-7|TRBV10-1|TRBD1|18|once
CASSDPTSHSGQVREQYF
TGCGCCAGCAGTGACCCCACCAGCCATTCGGGACAGGTCCGGGAGCAGTACTTC
>TRBJ1-1|TRBV11-3|TRBD1|15|.
CASSSRTGWDTEAFF
TGTGCCAGCAGCTCTCGGACAGGCTGGGACACTGAAGCTTTCTTT
>TRBJ1-6|TRBV19|TRBD1|15|.
CASSTRTGQNSPLHF
TGTGCCAGTAGTACCAGGACAGGGCAGAATTCACCCCTCCACTTT
>TRBJ1-2|TRBV28|TRBD1|14|.
CASSKDRVVYGYTF
TGTGCCAGCAGTAAGGACAGGGTGGTCTATGGCTACACCTTC
>TRBJ1-6|TRBV19|.|12|.
CASSIRDSPLHF
TGTGCCAGTAGTATACGGGATTCACCCCTCCACTTT
>TRBJ2-2|TRBV4-3|.|18|.
CASSQEFGWAGPTGELFF
TGCGCCAGCAGCCAAGAGTTCGGGTGGGCGGGACCTACCGGGGAGCTGTTTTTT
>TRBJ2-7|TRBV4-1|.|11|.
CASSQALRQYF
TGCGCCAGCAGCCAAGCCCTCAGGCAGTACTTC
>TRBJ2-6|TRBV30|TRBD1|20|.
CAWSGHWDRTTLSGANVLTF
TGTGCCTGGAGTGGTCATTGGGACAGAACAACCCTCTCTGGGGCCAACGTCCTGACTTTC
>TRBJ2-1|TRBV28|TRBD2|16|.
CASSFLLAGGPSEQFF
TGTGCCAGCAGTTTTCTTCTAGCGGGAGGGCCCTCGGAGCAGTTCTTC
>TRBJ2-2|TRBV3-1/TRBV3-2|TRBD2|16|.
CASSLPGLASAGELFF
TGTGCCAGCAGTCTGCCGGGACTAGCTAGCGCCGGGGAGCTGTTTTTT
>TRBJ1-5|TRBV12-3/TRBV12-4|.|13|once
CASSFGGLQPQHF
TGTGCCAGCAGTTTCGGGGGGCTTCAGCCCCAGCATTTT
>TRBJ1-5|TRBV6-5|TRBD1|13|.
CASRDRGVTPQHF
TGTGCCAGCAGGGACAGGGGAGTCACGCCCCAGCATTTT
>TRBJ1-2|TRBV7-2|TRBD1|16|.
CASSLGGQGANYGYTF
TGTGCCAGCAGCCTAGGTGGACAGGGGGCTAACTATGGCTACACCTTC
>TRBJ1-6|TRBV4-3|.|15|few
CASSQESGLNSPLHF
TGCGCCAGCAGCCAAGAGTCGGGACTTAATTCACCCCTCCACTTT
>TRBJ2-7|TRBV7-7|.|13|.
CASSLDSSYEQYF
TGTGCCAGCAGCTTAGACAGCTCCTACGAGCAGTACTTC
>TRBJ2-7|TRBV6-5|.|14|once
CASSSLPGIYEQYF
TGTGCCAGCAGTTCCTTGCCGGGAATCTACGAGCAGTACTTC
>TRBJ2-7|TRBV4-2|.|14|.
CASSRPGFPYEQYF
TGTGCCAGCAGCCGTCCGGGGTTCCCCTACGAGCAGTACTTC
>TRBJ2-7|TRBV11-2|TRBD2|14|.
CASSRTSGSYEQYF
TGTGCCAGCAGTCGGACTAGCGGGAGTTACGAGCAGTACTTC
>TRBJ2-1|TRBV7-9|TRBD2|14|.
CASSLGTSYNEQFF
TGTGCCAGCAGCTTAGGGACTAGCTACAATGAGCAGTTCTTC
>TRBJ1-6|TRBV11-3|TRBD1|16|few
CASSLPPTRGNSPLHF
TGTGCCAGCAGCTTACCCCCCACCAGGGGGAATTCACCCCTCCACTTT
>TRBJ1-2|TRBV19|.|12|.
CASGGYNYGYTF
TGTGCCAGTGGGGGGTACAACTATGGCTACACCTTC
>TRBJ2-7|TRBV4-2|.|18|.
CASSQDNQGRATSYEQYF
TGTGCCAGCAGCCAAGATAATCAAGGCAGGGCAACCTCCTACGAGCAGTACTTC
>TRBJ1-2|TRBV30|.|12|.
CAWYRVLHGYTF
TGTGCCTGGTACAGGGTCCTCCATGGCTACACCTTC
>TRBJ2-1|TRBV5-1|TRBD2|15|.
CASSLQGLAGVEQFF
TGCGCCAGCAGCTTGCAAGGACTAGCGGGAGTGGAGCAGTTCTTC
>TRBJ2-7|TRBV6-2/TRBV6-3|TRBD1|15|.
CASSYGTGASYEQYF
TGTGCCAGCAGTTATGGGACAGGGGCGTCCTACGAGCAGTACTTC
>TRBJ2-3|TRBV12-3/TRBV12-4|TRBD2|12|.
CASVGAGATQYF
TGTGCCAGCGTGGGAGCGGGAGCTACGCAGTATTTT
>TRBJ2-3|TRBV19|.|12|.
CASRGSTDTQYF
TGTGCCAGTCGGGGTAGCACAGATACGCAGTATTTT
>TRBJ1-3|TRBV9|.|16|.
CASSVAGGGTGNTIYF
TGTGCCAGCAGCGTAGCTGGGGGGGGCACTGGAAACACCATATATTTT
>TRBJ1-5|TRBV30|.|14|.
CAWTQPGRVEAQHF
TGTGCCTGGACCCAGCCCGGCCGGGTGGAGGCCCAGCATTTT
>TRBJ2-5|TRBV28|.|15|.
CASSPLGGAGETQYF
TGTGCCAGCAGTCCATTAGGGGGGGCGGGAGAGACCCAGTACTTC
>TRBJ1-3|TRBV28|.|13|.
CASSLQGWNTIYF
TGTGCCAGCAGTTTGCAGGGATGGAACACCATATATTTT
>TRBJ2-7|TRBV7-9|TRBD2|13|.
CASKTSGSYEQYF
TGTGCCAGCAAGACTAGCGGGAGTTACGAGCAGTACTTC
>TRBJ2-1|TRBV7-7|TRBD2|16|.
CASSLGLAGGYNEQFF
TGTGCTAGCAGCCTTGGACTAGCGGGAGGATACAATGAGCAGTTCTTC
>TRBJ2-2|TRBV6-6|.|15|.
CASSYYFQGSGELFF
TGTGCCAGCAGTTACTATTTTCAGGGCTCGGGGGAGCTGTTTTTT
>TRBJ1-2|TRBV12-3/TRBV12-4|.|13|.
CASSSRDSIGYTF
TGTGCCAGCAGTTCCCGGGACTCCATCGGCTACACCTTC
>TRBJ2-2|TRBV5-4|.|16|.
CASSLGRFANTGELFF
TGTGCCAGCAGCTTGGGGAGGTTCGCGAACACCGGGGAGCTGTTTTTT
>TRBJ2-7|TRBV20-1|.|11|.
CSAREGRGQYF
TGCAGTGCTAGAGAGGGCAGGGGGCAGTACTTC
>TRBJ2-3|TRBV5-4|.|19|.
CASSPYGGKFLIARDTQYF
TGTGCCAGCAGCCCCTATGGGGGGAAGTTTCTCATTGCACGGGATACGCAGTATTTT
>TRBJ1-6|TRBV6-5|TRBD1|15|.
CASSYNVRGNSPLHF
TGTGCCAGTAGTTACAACGTCAGGGGGAATTCACCCCTCCACTTT